This T cell receptor beta chain was sequenced in a study of T cells in Graves' hyperthyroidism and ophthalmopathy. Regions amplified from RNA transcripts were the TCR beta CDR3 regions. Using the HTBI primer set, a first-round RT-PCR was run on the TCR CDR3. MiXCR, run by TCRdb on the multiplex PCR reads, gives a single entry per CDR3 protein. Of almost 600,000 distinct CDR3 sequences in the sample, 46% were seen once. The CDR3 is 16 residues long. The junction had 8 bases not matched to a gene; V was cut back by 6 bases and J by 1 base. The V gene's germline CDR1 is SGHTA and CDR2 FQGTGA. As concerns this clonotype: Its specificity is not known.

Stability of Graves' hyperthyroidism was defined as absent ophthalmopathy progression within 18 months. Thyroid ultrasound, orbital computed tomography, clinical symptoms, and serum thyroxine and TRAb underpinned diagnoses. Study-wide findings and caveats: Most expanded thyroid clonotypes above 0.001 recurred in blood. Onset of ophthalmopathy came a median about 6.5 months after the model predicted it.

Input material: peripheral blood or thyroid tissue (not recorded which). The chain links TRBV7-3 to TRBJ2-2, with TRBD2 matching 7 bases. The receptor comes from a woman between 18 and 30 years old with Graves' hyperthyroidism. The CDR3 sequence is CASSRKAGLNTGELFF. The CDR3 coding sequence is TGTGCCAGCAGTCGTAAAGCGGGGCTGAACACCGGGGAGCTGTTTTTT.